Listed here is a single T cell receptor beta chain. The data derive from a study of blood T cell repertoires in COVID-19. Authors' data handling: Reference gene primers were amplified, and this amplification served to estimate nucleated cell counts. Sequenced by immunoSEQ multiplex PCR; TCRdb stores in-frame clones only, minus some. The V and J calls and the clone size are those of that table, but D and trimming were determined from the DNA. The data hold 140,000 or so clones, with more than 60% observed a single time. This CDR3 has 15 amino acids. Germline-derived CDR1 and CDR2 are LGHNT and FRNRAP. V shed 6 bases, J shed 8 bases, and the junction held 12 bases outside the gene matches.

This receptor was obtained from a woman aged 55-69 years with acute or convalescent COVID-19. The chain is built from TRBV12-5 and TRBJ1-3; TRBD1 aligns across 8 bases. Material for sequencing was peripheral blood. DNA of the CDR3: TGTGCTAGTGGACCGGGACAGGTCGAGTCGGACACCATATATTTT. This codes for CASGPGQVESDTIYF. The complete variable domain, with remaining parts taken from reference TRBV12-5 and TRBJ1-3, reads DARVTQTPRHKVTEMGQEVTMRCQPILGHNTVFWYRQTMMQGLELLAYFRNRAPLDDSGMPKDRFSAEMPDATLATLKIQPSEPRDSAVYFCASGPGQVESDTIYFGEGSWLTVV.